Detailed here is one T cell receptor (beta chain). This sample is part of a study of blood T cell repertoires in COVID-19. Overall study context: T cells, B-cell-depleted T cells, or PBMCs provided the cDNA or gDNA that served as material.

Germline CDR1 MNHNY, CDR2 SVGAGI (reference sequence). J gave up 7 bases and V 10 bases, and 8 bases lay outside the gene matches. This CDR3 has 12 amino acids. Per the study methods: Estimation of nucleated cell counts was performed using reference gene primer amplification. Using immunoSEQ multiplex PCR, the repertoire was profiled, and TCRdb retains in-frame clones only, with some absent. D and trimming come from the DNA, and the V and J calls and clone size come from that table. In the table there are about 29,000 clones, more than 70% of which are singletons. This clonotype was sampled from a human donor in a cohort sampled during active COVID-19. The V gene is TRBV6-6, the J gene TRBJ1-1, with 8 bases lining up with TRBD1. Sequenced: peripheral blood. CDR3 region: CATRQGAGEAFF. The CDR3 bases are TGTGCCACTAGGCAGGGGGCGGGTGAAGCTTTCTTT.